The 7 T cell receptor beta chains below were found in one sample sequenced in a study of blood T cell repertoires in COVID-19 (dated by TCRdb to 2018 to 2020). Libraries were built with the immunoSEQ multiplex PCR assay. TCRdb obtained this table from immuneACCESS and retained in-frame rearrangements with V and J assigned. These tables miss some clones; where compared with another copy, unresolved V genes account for less than half of the shortfall, and the remainder is unexplained. This sample has 50,000 to 65,000 clones in its table, and about 88% of those were observed once. The ten biggest clones cover approximately 0.99% of the sample. Sequencing input: peripheral blood. Receptors were obtained from a man aged 65-85 years with acute or convalescent COVID-19.

The chain is built from TRBV28 and TRBJ1-5, with TRBD1 as a possible D gene (6 bases). Germline-derived CDR1 and CDR2 are MDHEN and SYDVKM. This CDR3 region has 15 residues. The V gene lost 8 bases and the J gene lost 6 bases, with 20 bases spanning the gap. The CDR3 DNA reads TGTGCCAGCGGGGGCAGTGGCGGAGGAGGTCAGCCCCAGCATTTT. Protein product: CASGGSGGGGQPQHF.

This clone was picked up a small number of times. The J gene is TRBJ1-2, the V gene TRBV5-1; weak D call: TRBD1 (5 bases). Germline values: CDR1 SGHRS, CDR2 YFSETQ. The V end lost 4 bases, the J end lost 3 bases, and 16 bases lay between the germline ends. The CDR3 is 15 amino acids. The CDR3 DNA follows: TGCGCCAGCAGCCAGAACTGGGGCGCTGACTATGGCTACACCTTC. Encoded protein: CASSQNWGADYGYTF. The whole variable domain, remainder taken from reference TRBV5-1 and TRBJ1-2, is KAGVTQTPRYLIKTRGQQVTLSCSPISGHRSVSWYQQTPGQGLQFLFEYFSETQRNKGNFPGRFSGRQFSNSRSEMNVSTLELGDSALYLCASSQNWGADYGYTFGSGTRLTVV.

This clone showed up just a few times. The chain joins TRBV7-2 to TRBJ1-4, with TRBD1 matching 9 bases. The J segment lost 7 bases and the V segment lost 4 bases, leaving 7 bases of the junction unmatched. The V gene's germline CDR1 is SGHTA and CDR2 FQGNSA. The CDR3 contains 15 residues. CDR3 protein: CASSSGDREVEKLFF. The CDR3 nucleotides are TGTGCCAGCAGCTCCGGGGACAGGGAGGTTGAAAAACTGTTTTTT. The variable domain in full, completed from reference TRBV7-2 and TRBJ1-4, reads GAGVSQSPSNKVTEKGKDVELRCDPISGHTALYWYRQSLGQGLEFLIYFQGNSAPDKSGLPSDRFSAERTGGSVSTLTIQRTQQEDSAVYLCASSSGDREVEKLFFGSGTQLSVL.

The rearrangement uses TRBV3-1 (or the pseudogene TRBV3-2) and TRBJ1-2; D gene ambiguous. From germline, CDR1 is LGHDT and CDR2 YNNKEL (reference sequence). There are 13 residues in the CDR3. V was pared by 1 base and J by 8 bases, with 11 bases between. The CDR3 region is CASSQGEGRGYTF. The CDR3 bases are TGTGCCAGCAGCCAAGGTGAAGGCAGGGGCTACACCTTC.

This chain joins TRBV30 and TRBJ1-3; TRBD1 aligns across 7 bases. The CDR3 sequence is 15 residues long. The junction had 11 bases not matched to a gene; V was cut back by 2 bases and J by 7 bases. Germline lookup yields CDR1 GTSNPN and CDR2 SVGIG (reference sequence). This chain's CDR3 is CAWSKPDRARNTIYF. CDR3 DNA sequence: TGTGCCTGGAGTAAACCCGACAGGGCCCGGAACACCATATATTTT.

This chain joins TRBV20-1 and TRBJ2-7, with D unresolved. The germline gives CDR1 DFQATT, CDR2 SNEGSKA (reference sequence). Trimming shortened V by 3 bases and J by 4 bases, and 4 bases separated the two germline ends. The CDR3 is 10 residues long. The CDR3 DNA sequence: TGCAGTGCTAGCCCTTACGAGCAGTACTTC. Protein product: CSASPYEQYF.

This clone was counted once. The chain couples TRBV7-6 to TRBJ1-4, with 7 bases aligning to TRBD1. V lost 5 bases, J lost 4 bases, and 10 bases stayed unmatched. In germline, CDR1 is SGHVS, CDR2 FNYEAQ. The CDR3 contains 16 residues. The CDR3 loop is CASSPTRQGGNEKLFF. CDR3 nucleotides: TGTGCCAGCAGCCCTACCCGACAGGGAGGTAATGAAAAACTGTTTTTT. Based on the CDR3 plus reference TRBV7-6 and TRBJ1-4, the full variable domain is GAGVSQSPRYKVTKRGQDVALRCDPISGHVSLYWYRQALGQGPEFLTYFNYEAQQDKSGLPNDRFSAERPEGSISTLTIQRTEQRDSAMYRCASSPTRQGGNEKLFFGSGTQLSVL.